Only a few counts were recorded for the clone carrying this TCR beta chain. The protocol was immunoSEQ multiplex PCR, while the TCRdb copy is restricted to in-frame clones and leaves out a portion. The sample records tens of thousands of clones, roughly 77% being singletons. The V end was cut by 0 bases, the J end by 7 bases, with 13 bases between. This CDR3 contains 14 residues. Germline CDR1 SGHRS, CDR2 YFSETQ. The sample comes from a study of T cells in localized non-small cell lung cancer. This specimen was PBMCs, taken before any cancer treatment. The chain couples TRBV5-1 to TRBJ2-5, with D perhaps matching TRBD2 (6 bases). The clonotype was recovered from a woman between 40 and 69 years old with stage II squamous cell lung carcinoma. As DNA, the CDR3 is TGCGCCAGCAGCTTGGCGGTGGCGGGGAGGACCCAGTACTTC. This sequence encodes CASSLAVAGRTQYF.